This TCR beta chain came from a study of T-cell reconstitution after alpha-beta-depleted transplantation in children. Notes on the study in general: The origin of alpha-beta T cells about two months after transplant was reportedly several hundred expanded graft clones. Surviving recipient T cells and thymic progenitors accounted for the high day-60 TCRbeta diversity observed in some patients. Counts and diversity of T cells one year after transplant came mostly from newly produced T cells.

This clonotype was seen a handful of times. Its antigen remains unidentified. Unique molecular identifiers were incorporated during preparation of the TCRbeta library. TCRdb redid the calling of the PCR reads with MiXCR, one entry per CDR3 protein. The sample has around 960,000 distinct CDR3 sequences, 25% to 30% seen once. This CDR3 has 16 amino acids. Germline V CDR1 and CDR2: SGHKS, YYEKEE (reference sequence). V gave up 6 bases and J gave up 0 bases, with 17 bases separating them. Sequenced material: PBMCs, mostly from graft donor cells, taken 360 days after TCRalphabeta/CD19-depleted stem cell transplant. The receptor was derived from a boy less than two years old who had a stem cell transplant for SCID, so the T cells may come from the graft donor. The chain carries TRBV5-5 and TRBJ2-3; D is unresolved. In nucleotides, the CDR3 is TGTGCCAGCACCGTTGGATGGGTCGCAAGCACAGATACGCAGTATTTT. It encodes CASTVGWVASTDTQYF.